Below are 4 T cell receptor beta chains sequenced from a single sample in a study of shared clonotypes between healthy human individuals. Clones were read by immunoSEQ multiplex PCR, and TCRdb kept only the in-frame ones, dropping some. The sample includes about 600,000 clones, roughly 97% seen only once; the top ten take less than 0.065%. Sequences were obtained from naive CD4+ T cells sorted from blood. Subset specified: CD45RA+ positively selected. These receptors all come from a woman in her twenties or thirties in good health.

This chain links TRBV30 with TRBJ1-1, with D maybe TRBD1 (6 bases). Trimming cost V 8 bases and J 5 bases, with 15 bases left between them. Germline V gene sequence: CDR1 GTSNPN, CDR2 SVGIG (reference sequence). This CDR3 region has 12 residues. The CDR3 DNA is TGTGCCGGGGGCAGGGGTGGTACTGAAGCTTTCTTT. Amino acid sequence: CAGGRGGTEAFF. Full variable domain (rest looked up from reference TRBV30 and TRBJ1-1): SQTIHQWPATLVQPVGSPLSLECTVEGTSNPNLYWYRQAAGRGLQLLFYSVGIGQISSEVPQNLSASRPQDRQFILSSKKLLLSDSGFYLCAGGRGGTEAFFGQGTRLTVV.

V usage is TRBV7-9 and J usage is TRBJ2-7; no clear D gene. There are 14 residues in the CDR3. Deletions cut 4 bases from V and 0 bases from J, with 10 bases between. Germline CDR1 reads SEHNR; CDR2 reads FQNEAQ (reference sequence). The DNA of the CDR3 is TGTGCCAGCAGCTCTGACGACTTCTCCTACGAGCAGTACTTC. Translating gives CASSSDDFSYEQYF.

As for this clone: The sample holds other DNA sequences that translate to the same CDR3. J is TRBJ2-3 and V is TRBV5-1; 13 positions match TRBD2. CDR3 length: 16 residues. The germline gives CDR1 SGHRS, CDR2 YFSETQ. The V segment lost 0 bases and the J segment 3 bases; nucleotides outside the gene matches: 1. Here the CDR3 DNA reads TGCGCCAGCAGCTTGGGGACTAGCGGGAGTACAGATACGCAGTATTTT. Protein product: CASSLGTSGSTDTQYF.

The chain employs TRBV11-2 and TRBJ1-2; D unclear. Germline V gives CDR1 SGHAT, CDR2 FQNNGV. V was trimmed by 0 bases and J by 2 bases, leaving 1 base between them. This CDR3 is 12 amino acids long. CDR3 loop: CASSLENYGYTF. CDR3 coding DNA: TGTGCCAGCAGCTTAGAGAACTATGGCTACACCTTC. Complete variable domain (other parts from reference TRBV11-2 and TRBJ1-2): EAGVAQSPRYKIIEKRQSVAFWCNPISGHATLYWYQQILGQGPKLLIQFQNNGVVDDSQLPKDRFSAERLKGVDSTLKIQPAKLEDSAVYLCASSLENYGYTFGSGTRLTVV.